These 2 T cell receptor beta chains were all obtained from the same sample, sequenced in a study of T-cell reconstitution after alpha-beta-depleted transplantation in children. As it was prepared, the TCRbeta library received unique molecular identifiers. In TCRdb, the PCR reads were re-called with MiXCR into one record per CDR3 protein. Here the sample spans roughly 250,000 distinct CDR3 sequences, roughly 8.2% being singletons. The sequencing here drew on PBMCs, mostly from graft donor cells, taken 180 days after TCRalphabeta/CD19-depleted stem cell transplant. The source of these receptors is a male patient aged 10 to 17 who had a stem cell transplant for acute lymphoblastic leukemia, so the T cells may come from the graft donor.

This chain joins TRBV9 and TRBJ2-3; D remains ambiguous. The V gene's germline CDR1 is SGDLS and CDR2 YYNGEE. The germline V and J ends were trimmed by 0 bases and 0 bases, with 5 bases remaining between them. CDR3 length: 14 residues. CDR3 loop: CASSVGGSTDTQYF. The CDR3 DNA reads TGTGCCAGCAGCGTAGGGGGTAGCACAGATACGCAGTATTTT.

This clonotype was recorded at least ten times. The chain carries TRBV9 and TRBJ2-3, with no clear D. Between the trimmed V and J ends, which lost 4 bases and 6 bases, there was a span of 9 bases. The germline V gene has CDR1 SGDLS and CDR2 YYNGEE. CDR3 length: 12 amino acids. CDR3 DNA sequence: TGTGCCAGCAGCTTCGGTCACGATACGCAGTATTTT. As protein: CASSFGHDTQYF.